Below, 5 T cell receptor beta chains from the same sample are listed, as sequenced in a study of cytomegalovirus exposure and HLA in healthy donors. The PCR employed 60 Vbeta primers together with 13 Jbeta primers. Generated by immunoSEQ multiplex PCR, the TCRdb table keeps only in-frame clones and is missing some. The sample includes around 160,000 clones, 75% to 80% of them seen just once. The sequenced material came from PBMCs. Receptors were obtained from a woman in her 40s in good health and CMV-seropositive.

This clone was seen more than once but under ten times. This rearrangement joins TRBV30 to TRBJ1-4; a weak D match, TRBD1 (5 bases). Germline lookup yields CDR1 GTSNPN and CDR2 SVGIG (reference sequence). V was pared by 3 bases and J by 10 bases, with 12 bases between. The CDR3 contains 12 residues. CDR3 sequence reads: CAWSQRGGKLFF. The CDR3 coding sequence is TGTGCCTGGAGCCAACGGGGGGGAAAACTGTTTTTT.

The V call is TRBV6-5, the J call TRBJ1-5, with 7 nucleotides matching TRBD1. This CDR3 spans 15 amino acids. The germline V gene encodes CDR1 MNHEY and CDR2 SVGAGI. J lost 2 bases, V lost 2 bases, and 3 bases had no gene match. The CDR3 DNA sequence: TGTGCCAGCAGTTACCGACAGGGAGGCAATCAGCCCCAGCATTTT. The encoded protein is CASSYRQGGNQPQHF.

The J gene is TRBJ2-7, the V gene TRBV4-1; a possible D gene is TRBD2 (5 bases). Germline CDR1 reads MGHRA; CDR2 reads YSYEKL. CDR3 length: 12 amino acids. Trimming removed 4 bases at V and 9 bases at J, with 13 bases between. The CDR3 sequence is CASSPDLGRQYF. The CDR3 bases are TGCGCCAGCAGCCCTGACTTAGGGAGGCAGTACTTC.

This clone turned up a few times. The rearrangement uses TRBV6-5 and TRBJ2-7; 9 bases agree with TRBD2. The germline CDR1 and CDR2 sequences are MNHEY and SVGAGI. The CDR3 length is 14 residues. The V segment lost 5 bases and the J segment 1 base; nucleotides outside the gene matches: 3. The DNA for the CDR3 is TGTGCCAGCAGTAAGCTAGCGGGGTCCTACGAGCAGTACTTC. It specifies CASSKLAGSYEQYF.

The chain joins TRBV29-1 to TRBJ1-2, with D perhaps TRBD1 (6 bases). Per germline, CDR1 SQVTM and CDR2 ANQGSEA. V shed 6 bases and J shed 0 bases, with 11 bases lying between them. The CDR3 runs 13 residues. The CDR3 DNA reads TGCAGCGTCCGGGACAAAACTAACTATGGCTACACCTTC. Translation: CSVRDKTNYGYTF.